This TCR beta chain was documented in a study of blood T cell repertoires in COVID-19. Study information: Samples taken during acute and convalescent COVID-19 were collected in the United States, Italy and Spain. The analysed material was cDNA or gDNA that came from T cells, B-cell-depleted T cells, or PBMCs.

Original processing notes: Quantification of nucleated cells was approximated via reference gene primer amplification. Profiling relied on immunoSEQ multiplex PCR, and the TCRdb table lists in-frame clones only, not all of them. Clonal size and the V and J genes are those of that table, whereas D and trimming came from the DNA. The sample has some 120,000 clones, 85% seen once. Looked up from germline, CDR1 is SGHTA and CDR2 is FQGNSA. Trimming shortened V by 5 bases and J by 4 bases, and 14 bases separated the two germline ends. This CDR3 region has 14 residues. This chain joins TRBV7-2 and TRBJ1-2, with D unresolved. The receptor was derived from a man older than 75 with active or convalescent COVID-19. The sample comprised peripheral blood. The CDR3 sequence: CASSQPRRGYGYTF. The CDR3 DNA sequence: TGTGCCAGCAGCCAACCTCGTAGAGGCTATGGCTACACCTTC.